This T cell receptor beta chain was found in a study of blood T cell repertoires in COVID-19. The overall study: The cDNA or gDNA used as material had been derived from T cells, B-cell-depleted T cells, or PBMCs.

Profiled with immunoSEQ multiplex PCR; TCRdb holds only in-frame clones, not every one. The sample has some 78,000 clones, 87% seen once. CDR1 KGHSH and CDR2 LQKENI come from the germline V gene. Trimming removed 6 bases from V and 1 base from J, with 12 bases in between. This CDR3 spans 14 amino acids. The origin of this receptor is a woman of 80 years or more with active or convalescent COVID-19. V gene TRBV18 combines with J gene TRBJ1-1, with unresolved D. The sequenced sample was peripheral blood. CDR3 coding DNA: TGTGCCAGCTCCCCTAATACTGGGAACACTGAAGCTTTCTTT. This codes for CASSPNTGNTEAFF.